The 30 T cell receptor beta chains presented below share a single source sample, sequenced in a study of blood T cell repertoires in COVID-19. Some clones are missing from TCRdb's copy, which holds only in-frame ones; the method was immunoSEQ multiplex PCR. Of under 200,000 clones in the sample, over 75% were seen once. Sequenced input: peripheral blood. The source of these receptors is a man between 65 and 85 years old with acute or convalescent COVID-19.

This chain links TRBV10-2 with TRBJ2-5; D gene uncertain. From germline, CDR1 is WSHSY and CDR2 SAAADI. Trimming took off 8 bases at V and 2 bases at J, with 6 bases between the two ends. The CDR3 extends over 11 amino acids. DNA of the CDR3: TGCGCCAGCTCACTTCAAGAGACCCAGTACTTC. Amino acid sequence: CASSLQETQYF.

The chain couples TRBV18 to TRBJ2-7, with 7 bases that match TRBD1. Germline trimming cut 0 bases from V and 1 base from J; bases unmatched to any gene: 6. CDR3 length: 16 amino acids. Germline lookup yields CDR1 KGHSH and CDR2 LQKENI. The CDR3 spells CASSPPAAGGSYEQYF. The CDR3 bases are TGTGCCAGCTCACCACCGGCGGCAGGGGGTTCCTACGAGCAGTACTTC.

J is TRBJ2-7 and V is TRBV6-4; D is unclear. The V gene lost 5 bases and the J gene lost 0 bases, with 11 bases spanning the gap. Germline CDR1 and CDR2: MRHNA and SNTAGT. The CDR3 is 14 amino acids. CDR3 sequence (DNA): TGTGCCAGCAGTCCGGTCTTTAGCTCCTACGAGCAGTACTTC. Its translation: CASSPVFSSYEQYF.

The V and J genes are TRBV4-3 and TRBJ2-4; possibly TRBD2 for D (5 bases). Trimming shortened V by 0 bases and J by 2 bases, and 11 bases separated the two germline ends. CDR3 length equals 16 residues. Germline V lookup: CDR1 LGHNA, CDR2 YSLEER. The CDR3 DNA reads TGCGCCAGCAGCCAAGATTGGAGGAACTCCAAAAACATTCAGTACTTC. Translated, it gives CASSQDWRNSKNIQYF.

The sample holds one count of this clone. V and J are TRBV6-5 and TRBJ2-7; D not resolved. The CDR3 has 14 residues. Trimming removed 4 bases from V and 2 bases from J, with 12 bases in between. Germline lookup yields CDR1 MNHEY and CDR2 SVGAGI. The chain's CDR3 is CASSFERTTYEQYF. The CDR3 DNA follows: TGTGCCAGCAGTTTTGAGCGTACAACCTACGAGCAGTACTTC.

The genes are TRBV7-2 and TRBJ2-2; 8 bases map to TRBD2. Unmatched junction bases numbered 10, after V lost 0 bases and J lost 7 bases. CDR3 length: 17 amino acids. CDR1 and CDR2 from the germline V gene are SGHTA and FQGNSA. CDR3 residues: CASSLAGALGRGGELFF. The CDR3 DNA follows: TGTGCCAGCAGCTTAGCGGGAGCCCTCGGGAGGGGCGGGGAGCTGTTTTTT.

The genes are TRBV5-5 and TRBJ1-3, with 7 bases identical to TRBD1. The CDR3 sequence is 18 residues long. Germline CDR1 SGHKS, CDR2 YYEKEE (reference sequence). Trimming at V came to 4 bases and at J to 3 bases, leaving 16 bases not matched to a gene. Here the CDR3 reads CASSPSPQGFGYGNTIYF. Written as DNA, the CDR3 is TGTGCCAGCAGCCCGTCCCCACAGGGGTTCGGCTATGGAAACACCATATATTTT.

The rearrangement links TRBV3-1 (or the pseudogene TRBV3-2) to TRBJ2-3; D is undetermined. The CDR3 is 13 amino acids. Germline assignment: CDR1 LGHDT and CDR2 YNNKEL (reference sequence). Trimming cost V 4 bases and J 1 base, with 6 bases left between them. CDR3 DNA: TGTGCCAGCAGCCCGCCGGGCACAGATACGCAGTATTTT. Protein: CASSPPGTDTQYF.

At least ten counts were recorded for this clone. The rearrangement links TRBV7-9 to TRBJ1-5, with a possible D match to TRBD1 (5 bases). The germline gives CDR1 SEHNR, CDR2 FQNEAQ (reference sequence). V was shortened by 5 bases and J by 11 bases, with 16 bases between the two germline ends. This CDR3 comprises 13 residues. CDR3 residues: CASSREAGWAQHF. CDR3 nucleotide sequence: TGTGCCAGCAGCCGAGAGGCAGGGTGGGCCCAGCATTTT.

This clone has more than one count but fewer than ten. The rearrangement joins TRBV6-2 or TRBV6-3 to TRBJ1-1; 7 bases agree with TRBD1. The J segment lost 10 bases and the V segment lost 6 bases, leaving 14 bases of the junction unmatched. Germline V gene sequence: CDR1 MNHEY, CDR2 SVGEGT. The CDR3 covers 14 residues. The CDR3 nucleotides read TGTGCCAGCAGCCCCTCGACAGGGAAGGATTTAGCTTTCTTT. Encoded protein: CASSPSTGKDLAFF.

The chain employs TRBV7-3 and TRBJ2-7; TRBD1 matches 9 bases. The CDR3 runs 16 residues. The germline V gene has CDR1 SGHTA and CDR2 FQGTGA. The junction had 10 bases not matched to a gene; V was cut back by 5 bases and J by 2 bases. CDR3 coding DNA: TGTGCCAGCAGCCCTCCCTCTGGACAGGGGCCCTACGAGCAGTACTTC. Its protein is CASSPPSGQGPYEQYF.

CDR3 DNA sequence: TGCGCCTTGTTGGGGCTAGCGGGGGGACGAGGAAGCACAGATACGCAGTATTTT. This translates into CALLGLAGGRGSTDTQYF. This sequence joins TRBV23-1 and TRBJ2-3; TRBD2 aligns across 11 bases. TRBV23-1 is assigned to the ORF class and has an uncertain function. The CDR3 extends over 18 amino acids. V shed 11 bases, J shed 0 bases, and the junction held 16 bases outside the gene matches.

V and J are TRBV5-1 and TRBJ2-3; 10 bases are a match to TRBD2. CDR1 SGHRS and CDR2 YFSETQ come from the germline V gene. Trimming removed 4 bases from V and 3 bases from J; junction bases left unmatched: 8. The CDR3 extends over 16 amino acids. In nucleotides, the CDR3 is TGCGCCAGCAGCCCCAGCGGGGGGGCCTTAACAGATACGCAGTATTTT. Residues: CASSPSGGALTDTQYF.

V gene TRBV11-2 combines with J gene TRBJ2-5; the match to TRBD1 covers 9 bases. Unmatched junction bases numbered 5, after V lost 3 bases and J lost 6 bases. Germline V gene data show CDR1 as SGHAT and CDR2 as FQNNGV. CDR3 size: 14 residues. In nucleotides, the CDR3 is TGTGCCAGCAGCTTTACAGGGGGCGATCAGACCCAGTACTTC. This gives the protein CASSFTGGDQTQYF.

This CDR3 is CASSLIAGVVEGYTF. The CDR3 nucleotides read TGTGCCAGCAGTTTAATTGCAGGGGTGGTGGAGGGCTACACCTTC. The chain couples TRBV27 to TRBJ1-2, with D tentatively TRBD1 (6 bases). From germline, CDR1 is MNHEY and CDR2 SMNVEV (reference sequence). V lost 2 bases, J lost 8 bases, and 18 bases lay in between. The CDR3 runs 15 residues.

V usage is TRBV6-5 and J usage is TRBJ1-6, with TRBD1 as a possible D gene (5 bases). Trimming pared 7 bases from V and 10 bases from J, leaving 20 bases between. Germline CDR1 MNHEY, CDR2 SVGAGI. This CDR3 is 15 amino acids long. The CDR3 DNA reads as TGTGCCAGCACTTTACGGGAGGGGTTTGGATCACCCCTCCACTTT. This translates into CASTLREGFGSPLHF.

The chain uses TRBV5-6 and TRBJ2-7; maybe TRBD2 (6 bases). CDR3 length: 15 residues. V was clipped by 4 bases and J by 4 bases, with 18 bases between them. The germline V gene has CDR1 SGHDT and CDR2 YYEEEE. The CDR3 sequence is CASSQGLIRGYEQYF. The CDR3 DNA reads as TGTGCCAGCAGCCAGGGACTGATTAGGGGATACGAGCAGTACTTC. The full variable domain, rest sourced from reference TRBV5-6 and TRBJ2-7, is DAGVTQSPTHLIKTRGQQVTLRCSPKSGHDTVSWYQQALGQGPQFIFQYYEEEERQRGNFPDRFSGHQFPNYSSELNVNALLLGDSALYLCASSQGLIRGYEQYFGPGTRLTVT.

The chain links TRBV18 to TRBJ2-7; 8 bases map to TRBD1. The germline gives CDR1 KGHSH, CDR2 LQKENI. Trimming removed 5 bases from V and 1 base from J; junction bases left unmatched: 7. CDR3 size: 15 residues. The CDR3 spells CASSNGQGGSYEQYF. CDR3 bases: TGTGCCAGCTCAAATGGACAGGGTGGTTCCTACGAGCAGTACTTC.

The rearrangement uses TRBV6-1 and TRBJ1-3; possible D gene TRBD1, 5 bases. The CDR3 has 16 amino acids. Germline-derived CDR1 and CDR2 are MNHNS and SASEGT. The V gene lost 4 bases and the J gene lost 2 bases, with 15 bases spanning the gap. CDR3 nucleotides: TGTGCCAGCAGTGGGATGCGCCCGGACACTGGAAACACCATATATTTT. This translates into CASSGMRPDTGNTIYF.

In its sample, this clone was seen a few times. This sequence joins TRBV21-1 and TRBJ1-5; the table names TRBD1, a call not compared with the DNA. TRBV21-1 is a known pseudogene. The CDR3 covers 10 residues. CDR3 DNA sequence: TGTGCCAGCAGTCCAGAAACCCAGCATTTT. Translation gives CASSPETQHF.

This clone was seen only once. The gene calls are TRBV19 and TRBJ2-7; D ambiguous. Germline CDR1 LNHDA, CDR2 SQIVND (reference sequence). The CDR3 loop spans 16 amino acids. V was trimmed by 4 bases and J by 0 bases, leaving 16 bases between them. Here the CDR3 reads CASSTLRSGNSYEQYF. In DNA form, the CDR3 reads TGTGCCAGTAGTACCCTGAGGTCGGGTAACTCCTACGAGCAGTACTTC.

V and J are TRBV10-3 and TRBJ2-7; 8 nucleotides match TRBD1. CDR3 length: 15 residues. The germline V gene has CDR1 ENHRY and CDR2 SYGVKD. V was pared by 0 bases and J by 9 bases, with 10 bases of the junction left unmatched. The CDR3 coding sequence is TGTGCCATCAGTGAGTCGCGGCAGGGGGCGGATGGGCAGTACTTC. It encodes CAISESRQGADGQYF.

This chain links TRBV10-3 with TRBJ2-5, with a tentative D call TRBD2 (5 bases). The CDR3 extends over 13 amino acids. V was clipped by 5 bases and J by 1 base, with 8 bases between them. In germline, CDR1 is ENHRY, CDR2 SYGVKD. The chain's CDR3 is CAISLSGQETQYF. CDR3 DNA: TGTGCCATCAGTTTGAGCGGCCAAGAGACCCAGTACTTC.

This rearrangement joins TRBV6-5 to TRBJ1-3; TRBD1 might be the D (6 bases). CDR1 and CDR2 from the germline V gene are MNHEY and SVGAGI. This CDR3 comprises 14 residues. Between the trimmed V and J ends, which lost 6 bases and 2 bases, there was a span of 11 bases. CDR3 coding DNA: TGTGCCAGCAGCCCACAGGGAGCTGGAAACACCATATATTTT. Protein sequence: CASSPQGAGNTIYF.

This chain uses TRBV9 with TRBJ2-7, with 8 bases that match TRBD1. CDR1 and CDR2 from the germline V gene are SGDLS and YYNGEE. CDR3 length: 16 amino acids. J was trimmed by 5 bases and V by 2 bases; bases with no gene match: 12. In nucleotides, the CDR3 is TGTGCCAGCAGCGTTACTCCGGGACAGGCCGCCCACGAGCAGTACTTC. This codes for CASSVTPGQAAHEQYF.

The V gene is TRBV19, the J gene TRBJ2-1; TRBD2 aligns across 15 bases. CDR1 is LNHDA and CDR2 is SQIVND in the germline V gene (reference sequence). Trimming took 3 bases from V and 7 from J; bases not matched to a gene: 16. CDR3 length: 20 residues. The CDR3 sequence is CASSIRTGTSGGTVKNEQFF. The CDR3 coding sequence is TGTGCCAGTAGTATTCGTACCGGGACTAGCGGGGGGACGGTCAAGAATGAGCAGTTCTTC.

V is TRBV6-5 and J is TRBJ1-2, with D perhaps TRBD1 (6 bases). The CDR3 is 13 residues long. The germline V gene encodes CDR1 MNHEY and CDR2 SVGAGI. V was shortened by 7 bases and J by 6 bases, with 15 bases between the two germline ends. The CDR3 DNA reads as TGTGCCAGCACCCAAGGAGAGGGGGATGGCTACACCTTC. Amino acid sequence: CASTQGEGDGYTF.

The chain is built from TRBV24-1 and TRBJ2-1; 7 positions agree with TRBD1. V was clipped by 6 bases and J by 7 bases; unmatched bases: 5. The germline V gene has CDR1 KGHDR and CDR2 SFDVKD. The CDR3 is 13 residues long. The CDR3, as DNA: TGTGCCACCAGTTCGGACAGGTCGAATGAGCAGTTCTTC. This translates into CATSSDRSNEQFF.

The CDR3 nucleotides read TGTGCCAGCAGGGACGGGACAGGGTTCGGAGAGACCCAGTACTTC. Translation: CASRDGTGFGETQYF. The chain is built from TRBV2 and TRBJ2-5; 9 bases map to TRBD1. The CDR3 is 15 amino acids. V gave up 6 bases and J gave up 4 bases; unmatched junction bases: 9. Germline V gene lookup returns CDR1 SNHLY and CDR2 FYNNEI.

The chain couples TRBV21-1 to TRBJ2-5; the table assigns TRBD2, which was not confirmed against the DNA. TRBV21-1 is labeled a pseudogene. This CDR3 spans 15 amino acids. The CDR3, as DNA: TGTGCCAGCAGCTCCCTGGGACTTTTGGAAGAGACCCAGTACTTC. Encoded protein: CASSSLGLLEETQYF.